Listed below are T cell receptor beta chains from one sample, sequenced in a study of post-analysis software for immune sequencing data. TCRdb re-called the PCR reads through MiXCR, storing one row per CDR3 protein. The repertoire holds 650,000 to 850,000 distinct CDR3 sequences, roughly 50% seen once, with approximately 4.4% in the top ten. The sequencing input was blood. These receptors all stem from a girl between 10 and 17 years old with multiple sclerosis. Both conserved end residues are part of each CDR3. A D gene is named only where the DNA matches it firmly. Clone size is given for some rows only: seen once, a few or many times, or a class if the clone is expanded.

d_gene,v_gene,j_gene,abundance,CDR3aa,CDR3nt
-,TRBV24-1,TRBJ2-3,-,CATSDLTGDTQYF,TGTGCCACCAGTGATCTCACTGGAGATACGCAGTATTTT
TRBD2,TRBV12-3/TRBV12-4,TRBJ2-5,-,CASSFDRGRGETQYF,TGTGCCAGCAGTTTTGACCGCGGGAGGGGAGAGACCCAGTACTTC
-,TRBV6-4,TRBJ2-7,few,CASRLGCYEQYF,TGTGCCTCCAGGCTCGGATGCTACGAGCAGTACTTC
TRBD2,TRBV7-8,TRBJ2-1,few,CASSRSGTNFANEQFF,TGTGCCAGCAGCCGTAGCGGGACCAATTTCGCCAATGAGCAGTTCTTC
-,TRBV7-2,TRBJ2-1,once,CASSPIRVREQFF,TGTGCCAGCAGCCCTATCCGGGTGCGGGAGCAGTTCTTC
-,TRBV28,TRBJ2-1,few,CASSLFLGEQFF,TGTGCCAGCAGTTTATTCTTGGGTGAGCAGTTCTTC
TRBD2,TRBV20-1,TRBJ2-7,-,CSARDWREGRNEQYF,TGCAGTGCTAGAGATTGGCGGGAGGGGAGGAACGAGCAGTACTTC
-,TRBV5-1,TRBJ1-1,-,CASRRGQDAEAFF,TGCGCCAGCAGAAGGGGTCAGGACGCTGAAGCTTTCTTT
-,TRBV6-1,TRBJ1-5,once,CASSEGTNQPQHF,TGTGCCAGCAGTGAAGGAACCAATCAGCCCCAGCATTTT
TRBD1,TRBV6-5,TRBJ2-7,few,CASSDRGWNEQYF,TGTGCCAGCAGTGACAGGGGATGGAACGAGCAGTACTTC
-,TRBV14,TRBJ2-7,-,CASSSWGPYEQYF,TGTGCCAGCAGCTCCTGGGGCCCCTACGAGCAGTACTTC
-,TRBV7-9,TRBJ1-5,few,CASSLGSGTGNQPQHF,TGTGCCAGCAGCTTAGGGAGTGGGACGGGCAATCAGCCCCAGCATTTT
-,TRBV9,TRBJ1-1,few,CASEGTLNTEAFF,TGTGCCAGCGAGGGGACGTTGAACACTGAAGCTTTCTTT
-,TRBV4-3,TRBJ2-7,-,CASSRRETTEQYF,TGCGCCAGCAGCCGACGGGAGACCACCGAGCAGTACTTC
TRBD2,TRBV7-3,TRBJ2-1,-,CASSSSGTDNEQFF,TGTGCCAGCAGTTCTAGCGGGACGGACAATGAGCAGTTCTTC
TRBD2,TRBV7-2,TRBJ2-7,few,CASSLGPGRAGNEQYF,TGTGCCAGCAGCTTAGGTCCAGGGAGGGCTGGCAACGAGCAGTACTTC
TRBD2,TRBV3-1,TRBJ2-1,-,CASSQDLASGNPSYNEQFF,TGTGCCAGCAGCCAAGATTTAGCTAGCGGGAATCCCTCCTACAATGAGCAGTTCTTC
TRBD2,TRBV19,TRBJ2-1,-,CASSSDSLAGNEQFF,TGTGCCAGTAGCTCGGATTCCCTAGCGGGCAATGAGCAGTTCTTC
-,TRBV20-1,TRBJ2-1,-,CSAVGTNSYNEQFF,TGCAGTGCTGTAGGGACCAACTCCTACAATGAGCAGTTCTTC
-,TRBV6-2/TRBV6-3,TRBJ2-6,few,CASSQRGRVPGANVLTF,TGTGCCAGCAGCCAAAGGGGGAGGGTGCCTGGGGCCAACGTCCTGACTTTC
TRBD2,TRBV7-2,TRBJ2-1,few,CASSQREIVNEQFF,TGTGCCAGCAGCCAGCGGGAGATAGTAAATGAGCAGTTCTTC
TRBD2,TRBV9,TRBJ2-1,few,CASSGPGERELDEQFF,TGTGCCAGCAGCGGGCCAGGGGAGCGGGAGTTGGATGAGCAGTTCTTC
TRBD2,TRBV7-2,TRBJ2-1,-,CASSPLAGVSSSFF,TGTGCCAGCAGCCCCCTAGCGGGAGTTTCGTCGTCGTTCTTC